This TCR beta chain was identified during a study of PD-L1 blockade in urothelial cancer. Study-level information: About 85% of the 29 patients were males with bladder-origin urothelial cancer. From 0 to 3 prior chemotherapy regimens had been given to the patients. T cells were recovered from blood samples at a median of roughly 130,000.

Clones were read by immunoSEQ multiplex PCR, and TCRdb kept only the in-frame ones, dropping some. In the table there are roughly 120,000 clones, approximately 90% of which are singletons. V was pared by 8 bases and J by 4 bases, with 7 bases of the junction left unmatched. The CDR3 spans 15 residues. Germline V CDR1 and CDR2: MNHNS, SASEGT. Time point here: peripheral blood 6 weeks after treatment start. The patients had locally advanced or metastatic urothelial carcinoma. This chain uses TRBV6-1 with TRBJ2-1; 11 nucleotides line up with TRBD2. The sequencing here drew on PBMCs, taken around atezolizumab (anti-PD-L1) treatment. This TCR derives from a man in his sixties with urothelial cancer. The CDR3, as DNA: TGTGCCAGCGGATTCGGGACTAGCGGATACAATGAGCAGTTCTTC. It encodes CASGFGTSGYNEQFF.